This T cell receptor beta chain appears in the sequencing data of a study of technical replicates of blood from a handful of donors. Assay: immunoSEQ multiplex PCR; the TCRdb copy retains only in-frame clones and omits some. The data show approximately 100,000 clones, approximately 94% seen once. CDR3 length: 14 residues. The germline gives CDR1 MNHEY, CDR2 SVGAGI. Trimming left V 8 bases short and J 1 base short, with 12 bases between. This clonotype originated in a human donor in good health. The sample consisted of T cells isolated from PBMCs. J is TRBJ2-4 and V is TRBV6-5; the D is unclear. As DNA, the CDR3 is TGTGCCAGCGGTTTAAGTGAGGCCAAAAACATTCAGTACTTC. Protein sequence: CASGLSEAKNIQYF.